The clone carrying this TCR beta chain was observed once. Participants came from about 24 US areas, aged roughly 18 to 90 years. These data are taken from a study of blood T cell repertoires in COVID-19. Study-wide background: Acute and convalescent COVID-19 specimens originated in the United States, Italy and Spain.

Trimming removed 2 bases from V and 3 bases from J, with 15 bases in between. Germline CDR1 reads PRHDT; CDR2 reads FYEKMQ (reference sequence). The CDR3 extends over 16 amino acids. Original analysis: Scientists estimated how many nucleated cells there were by amplifying reference gene primers. Clones were read by immunoSEQ multiplex PCR, and TCRdb kept only the in-frame ones, dropping some. From that table come the V and J calls and clone size; the DNA was used to work out D and trimming. This sample has some 320,000 clones, with over 90% found just once. The receptor was isolated from a woman aged 25 to 39 who had been exposed to COVID-19. The sequenced sample was PBMCs or T cells enriched from blood (not recorded which). The gene calls are TRBV13 and TRBJ2-3; TRBD1 might be the D (5 bases). The DNA of the CDR3 is TGTGCCAGCAGCTTAATGGACACGGTGGGGACAGATACGCAGTATTTT. Encoded protein: CASSLMDTVGTDTQYF.